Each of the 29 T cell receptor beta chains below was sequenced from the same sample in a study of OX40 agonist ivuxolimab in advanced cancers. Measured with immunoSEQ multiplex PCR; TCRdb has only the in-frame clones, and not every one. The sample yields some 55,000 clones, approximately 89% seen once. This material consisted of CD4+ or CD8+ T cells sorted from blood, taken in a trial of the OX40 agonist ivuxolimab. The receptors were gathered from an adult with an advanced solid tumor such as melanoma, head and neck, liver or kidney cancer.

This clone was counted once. The CDR3 reads CASSLELAGQETQYF. CDR3 coding DNA: TGTGCCAGCAGCTTAGAACTAGCGGGACAAGAGACCCAGTACTTC. The V and J genes are TRBV7-3 and TRBJ2-5, with 10 bases identical to TRBD2. V was clipped by 2 bases and J by 2 bases; unmatched bases: 2. This CDR3 has 15 amino acids. CDR1 is SGHTA, CDR2 FQGTGA, per germline.

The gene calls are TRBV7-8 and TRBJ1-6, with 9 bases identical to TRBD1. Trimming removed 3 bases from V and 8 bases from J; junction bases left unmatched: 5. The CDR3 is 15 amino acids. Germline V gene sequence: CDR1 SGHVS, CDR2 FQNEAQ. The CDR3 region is CASSLYRGQDSPLHF. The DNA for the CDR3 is TGTGCCAGCAGCTTGTACAGGGGGCAGGATTCACCCCTCCACTTT.

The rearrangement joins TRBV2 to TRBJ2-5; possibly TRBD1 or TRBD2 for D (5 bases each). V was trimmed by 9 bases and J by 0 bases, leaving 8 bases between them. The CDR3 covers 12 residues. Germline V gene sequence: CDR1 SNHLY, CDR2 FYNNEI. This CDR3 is CARGRNQETQYF. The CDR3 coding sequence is TGTGCCAGGGGACGGAACCAAGAGACCCAGTACTTC.

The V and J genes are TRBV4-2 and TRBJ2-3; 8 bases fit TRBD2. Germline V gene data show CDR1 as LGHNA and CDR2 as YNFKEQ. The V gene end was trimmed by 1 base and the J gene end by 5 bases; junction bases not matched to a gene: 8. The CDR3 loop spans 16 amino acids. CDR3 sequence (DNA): TGTGCCAGCAGCCAAGGGCTAGCGGGCCCCGGAGATACGCAGTATTTT. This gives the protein CASSQGLAGPGDTQYF.

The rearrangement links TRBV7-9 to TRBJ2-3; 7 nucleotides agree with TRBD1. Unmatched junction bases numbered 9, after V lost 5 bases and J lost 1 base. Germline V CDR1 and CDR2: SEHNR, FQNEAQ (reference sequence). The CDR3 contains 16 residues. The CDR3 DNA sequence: TGTGCCAGCAGCCCCCGACAGGGAAGGGGCACAGATACGCAGTATTTT. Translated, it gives CASSPRQGRGTDTQYF.

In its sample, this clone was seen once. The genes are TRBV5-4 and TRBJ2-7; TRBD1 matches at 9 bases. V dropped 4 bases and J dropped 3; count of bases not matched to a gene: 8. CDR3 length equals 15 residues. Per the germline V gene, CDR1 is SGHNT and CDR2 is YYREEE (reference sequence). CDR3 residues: CASSLPRTGDYEQYF. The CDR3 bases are TGTGCCAGCAGCCTTCCCCGGACAGGGGACTACGAGCAGTACTTC.

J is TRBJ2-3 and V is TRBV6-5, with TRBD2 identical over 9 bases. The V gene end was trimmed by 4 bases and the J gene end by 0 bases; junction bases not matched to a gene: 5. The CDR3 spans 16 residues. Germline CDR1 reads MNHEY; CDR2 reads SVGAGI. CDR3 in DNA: TGTGCCAGCAGTTCGCTAGCGGGGAGCAGCACAGATACGCAGTATTTT. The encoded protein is CASSSLAGSSTDTQYF.

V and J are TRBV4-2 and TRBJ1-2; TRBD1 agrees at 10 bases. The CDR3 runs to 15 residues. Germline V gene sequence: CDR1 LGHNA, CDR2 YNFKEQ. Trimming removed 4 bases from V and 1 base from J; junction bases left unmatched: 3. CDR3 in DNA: TGTGCCAGCAGCCTGGGGACAGGGGTTAACTATGGCTACACCTTC. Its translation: CASSLGTGVNYGYTF.

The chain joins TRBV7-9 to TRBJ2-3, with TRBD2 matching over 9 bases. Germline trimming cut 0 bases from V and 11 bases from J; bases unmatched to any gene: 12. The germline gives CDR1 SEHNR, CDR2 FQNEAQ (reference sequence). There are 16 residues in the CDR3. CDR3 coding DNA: TGTGCCAGCAGCTTAGCCTATCGACTAGCGGAGATTAAGCAGTATTTT. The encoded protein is CASSLAYRLAEIKQYF.

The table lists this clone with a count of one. The CDR3 here is CASSGEGTVGEKLFF. CDR3 DNA: TGCGCCAGCAGCGGAGAAGGGACGGTTGGTGAAAAACTGTTTTTT. This sequence joins TRBV5-1 and TRBJ1-4; D might be TRBD1 (5 bases). The CDR3 runs 15 residues. Germline V gene sequence: CDR1 SGHRS, CDR2 YFSETQ. Trimming took off 4 bases at V and 7 bases at J, with 17 bases between the two ends. The whole variable domain, filled in from reference TRBV5-1 and TRBJ1-4, reads KAGVTQTPRYLIKTRGQQVTLSCSPISGHRSVSWYQQTPGQGLQFLFEYFSETQRNKGNFPGRFSGRQFSNSRSEMNVSTLELGDSALYLCASSGEGTVGEKLFFGSGTQLSVL.

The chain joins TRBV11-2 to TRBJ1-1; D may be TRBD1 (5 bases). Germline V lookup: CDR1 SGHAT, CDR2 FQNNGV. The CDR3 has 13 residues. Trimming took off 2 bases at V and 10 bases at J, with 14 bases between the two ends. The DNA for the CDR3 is TGTGCCAGCAGCTTATCTTGGGGGACCGGAGCTTTCTTT. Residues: CASSLSWGTGAFF.

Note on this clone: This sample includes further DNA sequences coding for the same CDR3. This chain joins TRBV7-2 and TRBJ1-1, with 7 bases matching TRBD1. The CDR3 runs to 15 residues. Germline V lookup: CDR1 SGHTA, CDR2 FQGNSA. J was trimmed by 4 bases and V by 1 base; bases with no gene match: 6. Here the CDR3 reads CASSLGPGGGTEAFF. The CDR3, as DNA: TGTGCCAGCAGCTTAGGTCCAGGGGGGGGCACTGAAGCTTTCTTT.

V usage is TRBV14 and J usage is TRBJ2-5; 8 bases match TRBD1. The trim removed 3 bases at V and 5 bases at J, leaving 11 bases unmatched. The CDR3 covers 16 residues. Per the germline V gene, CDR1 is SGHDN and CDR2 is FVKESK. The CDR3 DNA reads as TGTGCCAGCAGCCAGGGTTACAGGGGGATACGGGAGACCCAGTACTTC. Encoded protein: CASSQGYRGIRETQYF. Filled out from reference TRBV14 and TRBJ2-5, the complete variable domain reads EAGVTQFPSHSVIEKGQTVTLRCDPISGHDNLYWYRRVMGKEIKFLLHFVKESKQDESGMPNNRFLAERTGGTYSTLKVQPAELEDSGVYFCASSQGYRGIRETQYFGPGTRLLVL.

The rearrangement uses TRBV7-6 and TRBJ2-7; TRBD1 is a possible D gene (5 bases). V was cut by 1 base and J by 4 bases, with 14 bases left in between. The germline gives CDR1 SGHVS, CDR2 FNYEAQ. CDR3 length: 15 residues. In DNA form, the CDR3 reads TGTGCCAGCAGCTTAGAAACAGGTCCCAATTACGAGCAGTACTTC. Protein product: CASSLETGPNYEQYF.

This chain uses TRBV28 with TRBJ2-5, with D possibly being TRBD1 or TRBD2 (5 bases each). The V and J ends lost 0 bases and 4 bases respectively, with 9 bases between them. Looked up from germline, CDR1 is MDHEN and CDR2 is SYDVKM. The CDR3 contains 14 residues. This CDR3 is CASSLWGVRETQYF. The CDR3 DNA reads TGTGCCAGCAGTTTATGGGGGGTACGAGAGACCCAGTACTTC.

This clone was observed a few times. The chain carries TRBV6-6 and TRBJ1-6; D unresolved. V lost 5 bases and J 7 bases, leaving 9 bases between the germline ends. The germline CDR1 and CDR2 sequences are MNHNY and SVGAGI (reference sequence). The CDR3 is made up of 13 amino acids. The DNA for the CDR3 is TGTGCCAGCAGTGGAGGGAACAATTCACCCCTCCACTTT. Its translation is CASSGGNNSPLHF.

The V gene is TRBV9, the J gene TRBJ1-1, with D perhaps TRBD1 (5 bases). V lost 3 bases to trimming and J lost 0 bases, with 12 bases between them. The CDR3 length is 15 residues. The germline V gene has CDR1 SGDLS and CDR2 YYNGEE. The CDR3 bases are TGTGCCAGCAGCGGCCGAGACAGACTGAACACTGAAGCTTTCTTT. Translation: CASSGRDRLNTEAFF. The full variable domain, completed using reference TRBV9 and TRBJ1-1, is DSGVTQTPKHLITATGQRVTLRCSPRSGDLSVYWYQQSLDQGLQFLIQYYNGEERAKGNILERFSAQQFPDLHSELNLSSLELGDSALYFCASSGRDRLNTEAFFGQGTRLTVV.

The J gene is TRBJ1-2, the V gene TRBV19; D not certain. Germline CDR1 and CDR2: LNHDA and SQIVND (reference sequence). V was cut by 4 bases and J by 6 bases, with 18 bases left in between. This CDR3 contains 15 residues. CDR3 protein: CASSRPGSGYDGYTF. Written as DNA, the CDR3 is TGTGCCAGTAGTAGACCGGGATCCGGGTACGATGGCTACACCTTC.

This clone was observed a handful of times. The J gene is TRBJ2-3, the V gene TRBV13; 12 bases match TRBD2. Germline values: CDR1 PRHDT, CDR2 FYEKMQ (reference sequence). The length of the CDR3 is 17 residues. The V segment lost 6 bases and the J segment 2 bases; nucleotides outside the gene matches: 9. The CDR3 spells CASRPKRLAGDTDTQYF. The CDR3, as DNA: TGTGCCAGCAGACCGAAACGACTAGCGGGAGACACAGATACGCAGTATTTT.

CDR3 bases: TGTGCCAGCAGCTCAGCGACAGGGTATTCGGATTCACCCCTCCACTTT. Residues: CASSSATGYSDSPLHF. The chain joins TRBV7-8 to TRBJ1-6; 7 bases line up with TRBD1. This CDR3 is built from 16 residues. The V gene end was trimmed by 4 bases and the J gene end by 8 bases; junction bases not matched to a gene: 11. Germline V gene sequence: CDR1 SGHVS, CDR2 FQNEAQ.

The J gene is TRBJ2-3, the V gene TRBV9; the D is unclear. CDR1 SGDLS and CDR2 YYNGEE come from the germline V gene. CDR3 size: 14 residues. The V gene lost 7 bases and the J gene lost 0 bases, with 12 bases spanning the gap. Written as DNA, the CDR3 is TGTGCCAGCGGGCGTGCATCTAGCACAGATACGCAGTATTTT. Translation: CASGRASSTDTQYF. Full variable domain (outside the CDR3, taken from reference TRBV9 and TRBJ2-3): DSGVTQTPKHLITATGQRVTLRCSPRSGDLSVYWYQQSLDQGLQFLIQYYNGEERAKGNILERFSAQQFPDLHSELNLSSLELGDSALYFCASGRASSTDTQYFGPGTRLTVL.

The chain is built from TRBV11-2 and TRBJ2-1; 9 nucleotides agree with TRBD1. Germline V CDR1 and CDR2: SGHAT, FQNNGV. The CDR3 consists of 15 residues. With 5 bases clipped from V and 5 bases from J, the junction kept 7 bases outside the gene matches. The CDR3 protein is CASSAPGQGNNEQFF. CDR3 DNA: TGTGCCAGCAGCGCTCCGGGACAGGGAAACAATGAGCAGTTCTTC.

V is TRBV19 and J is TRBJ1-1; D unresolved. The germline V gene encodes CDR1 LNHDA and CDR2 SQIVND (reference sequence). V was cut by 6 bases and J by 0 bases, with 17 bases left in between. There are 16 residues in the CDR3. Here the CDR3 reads CASRTRTVILNTEAFF. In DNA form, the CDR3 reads TGTGCCAGTAGAACCCGGACTGTCATCCTGAACACTGAAGCTTTCTTT.

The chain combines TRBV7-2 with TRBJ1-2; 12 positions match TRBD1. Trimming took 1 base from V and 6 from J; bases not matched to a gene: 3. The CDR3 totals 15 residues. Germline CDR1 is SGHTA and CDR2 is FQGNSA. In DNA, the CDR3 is TGTGCCAGCAGCTTAGTAGGGACAGGGGGCAATGGCTACACCTTC. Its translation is CASSLVGTGGNGYTF.

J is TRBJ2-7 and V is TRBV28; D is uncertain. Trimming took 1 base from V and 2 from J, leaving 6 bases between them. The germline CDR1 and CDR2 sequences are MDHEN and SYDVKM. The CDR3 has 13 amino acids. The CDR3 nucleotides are TGTGCCAGCAGTTTATATGGGGCCTACGAGCAGTACTTC. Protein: CASSLYGAYEQYF.

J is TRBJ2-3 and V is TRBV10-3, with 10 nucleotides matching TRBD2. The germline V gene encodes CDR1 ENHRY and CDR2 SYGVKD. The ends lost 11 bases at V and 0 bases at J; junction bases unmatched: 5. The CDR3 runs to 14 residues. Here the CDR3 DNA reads TGTGCCGCCATAGCGGGGGGAAGCACAGATACGCAGTATTTT. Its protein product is CAAIAGGSTDTQYF.

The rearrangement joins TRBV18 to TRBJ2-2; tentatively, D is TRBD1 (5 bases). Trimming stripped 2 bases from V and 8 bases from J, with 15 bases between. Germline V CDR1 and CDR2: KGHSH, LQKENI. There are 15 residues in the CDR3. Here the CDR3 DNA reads TGTGCCAGCTCACCAAGTACAGGACAAGTAGGGGAGCTGTTTTTT. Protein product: CASSPSTGQVGELFF.

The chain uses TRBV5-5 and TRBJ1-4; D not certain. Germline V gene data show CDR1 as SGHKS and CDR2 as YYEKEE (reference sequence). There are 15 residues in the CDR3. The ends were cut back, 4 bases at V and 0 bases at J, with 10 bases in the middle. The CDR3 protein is CASSPGGTTNEKLFF. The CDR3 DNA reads TGTGCCAGCAGCCCGGGCGGTACAACTAATGAAAAACTGTTTTTT.

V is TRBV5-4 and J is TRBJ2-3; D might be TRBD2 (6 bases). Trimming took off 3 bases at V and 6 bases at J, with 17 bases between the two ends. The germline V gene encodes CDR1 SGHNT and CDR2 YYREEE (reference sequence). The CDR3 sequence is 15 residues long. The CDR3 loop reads CASSSPTRGPDTQYF. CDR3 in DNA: TGTGCCAGCAGCTCGCCGACTAGAGGACCGGATACGCAGTATTTT. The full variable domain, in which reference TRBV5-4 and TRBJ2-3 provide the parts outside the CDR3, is ETGVTQSPTHLIKTRGQQVTLRCSSQSGHNTVSWYQQALGQGPQFIFQYYREEENGRGNFPPRFSGLQFPNYSSELNVNALELDDSALYLCASSSPTRGPDTQYFGPGTRLTVL.